Included here is one TCR beta chain sequence, with context. Deletions cut 7 bases from V and 2 bases from J, with 20 bases between. Germline loops: CDR1 SNHLY, CDR2 FYNNEI. The CDR3 is made up of 16 amino acids. The sample is drawn from a study of cytomegalovirus exposure and HLA in healthy donors. Both 60 Vbeta primers and 13 Jbeta primers went into the PCR. TCRdb's copy holds only in-frame clones and misses some; the assay was immunoSEQ multiplex PCR. The table records about 200,000 clones, roughly three quarters of them present only once. This sequence joins TRBV2 and TRBJ2-5; D might be TRBD1 (5 bases). This sequence originates from a man aged 50 or older in good health and CMV-seronegative. Sample: PBMCs. The CDR3 is CASKIQTEPSQETQYF. The CDR3 DNA reads as TGTGCCAGCAAGATCCAGACAGAACCAAGTCAAGAGACCCAGTACTTC.